This TCR beta chain is from a study of OX40 agonist ivuxolimab in advanced cancers. Generated by immunoSEQ multiplex PCR, the TCRdb table keeps only in-frame clones and is missing some. The sample has over 50,000 clones; around 83% are singletons. The length of the CDR3 is 13 residues. V lost 0 bases to trimming and J lost 8 bases; unmatched junction nucleotides: 3. The germline CDR1 and CDR2 sequences are SGHAT and FQNNGV. This TCR was sampled from an adult with an advanced solid tumor such as melanoma, head and neck, liver or kidney cancer. The sample was CD4+ or CD8+ T cells sorted from blood, taken in a trial of the OX40 agonist ivuxolimab. The chain combines TRBV11-2 with TRBJ1-2, with TRBD1 identical over 7 bases. DNA of the CDR3: TGTGCCAGCAGCTTAGATGACAGGGTCGGCTACACCTTC. Amino acids: CASSLDDRVGYTF.